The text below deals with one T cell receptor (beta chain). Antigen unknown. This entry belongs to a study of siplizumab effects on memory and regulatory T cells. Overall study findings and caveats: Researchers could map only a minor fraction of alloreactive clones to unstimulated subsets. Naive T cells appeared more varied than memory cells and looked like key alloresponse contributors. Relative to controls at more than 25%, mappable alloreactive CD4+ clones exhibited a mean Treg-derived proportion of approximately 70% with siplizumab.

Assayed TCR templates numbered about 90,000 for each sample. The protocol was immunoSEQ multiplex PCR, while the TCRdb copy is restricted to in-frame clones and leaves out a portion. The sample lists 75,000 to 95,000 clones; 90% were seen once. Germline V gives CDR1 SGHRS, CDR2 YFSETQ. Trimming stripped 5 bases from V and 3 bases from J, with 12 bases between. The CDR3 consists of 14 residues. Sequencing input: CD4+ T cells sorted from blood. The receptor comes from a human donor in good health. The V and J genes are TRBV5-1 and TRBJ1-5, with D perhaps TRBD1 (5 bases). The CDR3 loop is CASRPDTSNQPQHF. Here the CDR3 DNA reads TGCGCCAGCAGACCGGACACTTCCAATCAGCCCCAGCATTTT. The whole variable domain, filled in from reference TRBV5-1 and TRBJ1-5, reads KAGVTQTPRYLIKTRGQQVTLSCSPISGHRSVSWYQQTPGQGLQFLFEYFSETQRNKGNFPGRFSGRQFSNSRSEMNVSTLELGDSALYLCASRPDTSNQPQHFGDGTRLSIL.